Following are 15 T cell receptor beta chains from one sample sequenced in a study of blood T cell repertoires in COVID-19. This table comes from immunoSEQ multiplex PCR, and its TCRdb copy is limited to in-frame clones, with some not included. Of roughly 99,000 clones listed, roughly 90% are singletons. The sequencing sample was made of peripheral blood. The receptors were gathered from a man between 35 and 55 years old with active or convalescent COVID-19.

This chain connects TRBV19 to TRBJ1-3; the match to TRBD1 covers 7 bases. CDR3 length equals 15 residues. With V trimmed by 9 bases and J by 0 bases, 8 bases remained unmatched. Looked up from germline, CDR1 is LNHDA and CDR2 is SQIVND (reference sequence). Written as DNA, the CDR3 is TGTGCCAGCAAACCCACAGGGGTCTCTGGAAACACCATATATTTT. Protein product: CASKPTGVSGNTIYF.

This clone was counted once. The J gene is TRBJ2-7, the V gene TRBV30; D not certain. The V gene's germline CDR1 is GTSNPN and CDR2 SVGIG (reference sequence). Deletions cut 2 bases from V and 2 bases from J, with 4 bases between. The CDR3 spans 11 residues. The CDR3 is CAWSSTYEQYF. The CDR3 DNA reads as TGTGCCTGGAGTTCAACCTACGAGCAGTACTTC.

As to this clone: Other DNA sequences from this sample encode an identical CDR3 as well. This chain joins TRBV5-1 and TRBJ2-7, with 11 bases that match TRBD2. The CDR3 contains 15 residues. V lost 4 bases to trimming and J lost 1 base; unmatched junction nucleotides: 4. Germline-derived CDR1 and CDR2 are SGHRS and YFSETQ. CDR3 DNA: TGCGCCAGCAGCCTAGGGACTAGCGGATCCTACGAGCAGTACTTC. Protein sequence: CASSLGTSGSYEQYF.

The CDR3 here is CASSTVLQDYEQYF. DNA of the CDR3: TGTGCCAGCAGTACCGTTCTACAGGATTACGAGCAGTACTTC. The chain joins TRBV28 to TRBJ2-7; D is possibly TRBD1 (5 bases). CDR3 length equals 14 residues. V lost 5 bases to trimming and J lost 4 bases, with 15 bases between them. Germline CDR1 MDHEN, CDR2 SYDVKM. The full variable domain, with the rest looked up from reference TRBV28 and TRBJ2-7, is DVKVTQSSRYLVKRTGEKVFLECVQDMDHENMFWYRQDPGLGLRLIYFSYDVKMKEKGDIPEGYSVSREKKERFSLILESASTNQTSMYLCASSTVLQDYEQYFGPGTRLTVT.

This rearrangement joins TRBV6-5 to TRBJ1-5; 9 positions agree with TRBD1. This CDR3 has 13 amino acids. The V segment lost 5 bases and the J segment 6 bases; nucleotides outside the gene matches: 2. Germline CDR1 and CDR2: MNHEY and SVGAGI. The CDR3 sequence: CASSRTGVQPQHF. The DNA of the CDR3 is TGTGCCAGCAGTCGGACAGGGGTTCAGCCCCAGCATTTT.

The chain employs TRBV10-3 and TRBJ2-3; 10 bases map to TRBD2. J was trimmed by 4 bases and V by 11 bases; bases with no gene match: 9. Looked up from germline, CDR1 is ENHRY and CDR2 is SYGVKD. The CDR3 covers 14 residues. The chain's CDR3 is CAVGRTSGADTQYF. CDR3 sequence (DNA): TGTGCCGTGGGGCGAACTAGCGGGGCAGATACGCAGTATTTT.

This clone turned up a few times. J is TRBJ2-1 and V is TRBV20-1; a possible D gene is TRBD2 (5 bases). The CDR3 runs to 17 residues. Germline values: CDR1 DFQATT, CDR2 SNEGSKA (reference sequence). Trimming stripped 3 bases from V and 8 bases from J, with 26 bases between. Here the CDR3 reads CSASSFSNRTRVHEQFF. In nucleotides, the CDR3 is TGCAGTGCTAGTTCCTTTTCCAACAGAACTAGGGTCCATGAGCAGTTCTTC.

Only one count was recorded for this clone. The rearrangement links TRBV27 to TRBJ2-7; 13 nucleotides match TRBD2. CDR1 is MNHEY, CDR2 SMNVEV, per germline (reference sequence). This CDR3 spans 15 amino acids. The J segment lost 6 bases and the V segment lost 7 bases, leaving 9 bases of the junction unmatched. The CDR3 coding sequence is TGTGCCAGCACCGACGGGACTAGCGGGATTGGCGAGCAGTACTTC. It encodes CASTDGTSGIGEQYF.

V and J are TRBV10-3 and TRBJ2-5; TRBD2 aligns across 11 bases. V gave up 10 bases and J gave up 4 bases; unmatched junction bases: 14. This CDR3 is built from 16 residues. The germline V gene has CDR1 ENHRY and CDR2 SYGVKD. The CDR3 nucleotides read TGTGCCACTAGCGGGACTAGCGGAGATGGGGGAGAGACCCAGTACTTC. Translating it yields CATSGTSGDGGETQYF.

The CDR3, as DNA: TGTGCCAGCAGTTCTCAAGGGGCCCAGCCCCAGCATTTT. Translation: CASSSQGAQPQHF. V usage is TRBV27 and J usage is TRBJ1-5; perhaps TRBD1 as D (5 bases). The germline V gene has CDR1 MNHEY and CDR2 SMNVEV (reference sequence). Between the trimmed V and J ends, which lost 4 bases and 7 bases, there was a span of 11 bases. The CDR3 covers 13 residues.

The chain couples TRBV5-1 to TRBJ1-4; no clear D. Trimming pared 4 bases from V and 0 bases from J, leaving 13 bases between. CDR1 SGHRS and CDR2 YFSETQ come from the germline V gene. This CDR3 is built from 16 residues. CDR3 DNA sequence: TGCGCCAGCAGCGGAGAGGCATACCCAACTAATGAAAAACTGTTTTTT. Its protein product is CASSGEAYPTNEKLFF.

This sequence joins TRBV4-3 and TRBJ2-6; D is ambiguous. Trimming left V 1 base short and J 0 bases short, with 10 bases between. The CDR3 has 17 amino acids. The germline V gene encodes CDR1 LGHNA and CDR2 YSLEER. DNA for the CDR3: TGCGCCAGCAGCCAAGGGGCTGCCTTCTCTGGGGCCAACGTCCTGACTTTC. Protein sequence: CASSQGAAFSGANVLTF.

The rearrangement links TRBV6-5 to TRBJ2-1; 8 bases align to TRBD2. After removal of 7 bases from V and 13 bases from J, the junction contained 12 bases not matched to a gene. Germline lookup yields CDR1 MNHEY and CDR2 SVGAGI. The CDR3 is made up of 13 amino acids. Here the CDR3 reads CASTLGTSGHQFF. The CDR3 DNA is TGTGCCAGCACCTTGGGAACTAGCGGCCACCAGTTCTTC.

This sequence joins TRBV7-3 and TRBJ2-1, with 11 bases fitting TRBD2. Per germline, CDR1 SGHTA and CDR2 FQGTGA. This CDR3 contains 15 residues. J lost 8 bases, V lost 5 bases, and 8 bases had no gene match. CDR3 sequence: CASSPGSGRGYEQFF. The CDR3, as DNA: TGTGCCAGCAGCCCCGGTAGCGGGAGGGGGTATGAGCAGTTCTTC.

The V gene is TRBV30, the J gene TRBJ2-3; maybe TRBD2 (7 bases). This CDR3 has 15 amino acids. V dropped 0 bases and J dropped 1 base, with 11 bases sitting between them. Per the germline V gene, CDR1 is GTSNPN and CDR2 is SVGIG (reference sequence). As DNA, the CDR3 is TGTGCCTGGAGTGTAAGGGAGGGGGGCACAGATACGCAGTATTTT. This codes for CAWSVREGGTDTQYF.